Listed here are 9 T cell receptor beta chains from one sample, sequenced in a study of radiotherapy plus CTLA-4 blockade in lung cancer (dated by TCRdb to 2017 to 2018). Libraries were prepared through the immunoSEQ multiplex PCR assay. TCRdb obtained this table from immuneACCESS and retained in-frame rearrangements with V and J assigned. These tables miss some clones; where compared with another copy, unresolved V genes account for less than half of the shortfall, and the remainder is unexplained. Present in this sample are about 97,000 clones, approximately 75% of which were seen just once. The top ten clones comprise around 2.8% of the sample. Sequenced here: peripheral blood, sampled from a patient treated with radiotherapy plus ipilimumab. Receptors were obtained from a human donor with non-small cell lung cancer who had a partial response to radiotherapy plus ipilimumab. Some clones in this sample may be carry-over from other donors' samples.

V is TRBV7-8 and J is TRBJ2-4; 9 bases are a match to TRBD2. This CDR3 has 15 residues. Trimming took 2 bases from V and 8 from J; bases not matched to a gene: 7. CDR1 SGHVS and CDR2 FQNEAQ come from the germline V gene. CDR3 sequence reads: CASSLMREGQDIQYF. The DNA of the CDR3 is TGTGCCAGCAGCTTAATGCGGGAGGGCCAGGACATTCAGTACTTC.

V and J are TRBV28 and TRBJ2-5; 14 nucleotides agree with TRBD2. Per the germline V gene, CDR1 is MDHEN and CDR2 is SYDVKM. With V trimmed by 8 bases and J by 7 bases, 0 bases remained unmatched. This CDR3 has 12 residues. This CDR3 reads CASGTSGGTQYF. The CDR3 nucleotides read TGTGCCAGCGGGACTAGCGGGGGGACCCAGTACTTC.

This chain links TRBV2 with TRBJ2-4, with D uncertain. The CDR3 sequence is 15 residues long. Trimming removed 4 bases from V and 0 bases from J, with 10 bases in between. The germline V gene encodes CDR1 SNHLY and CDR2 FYNNEI. The CDR3 nucleotides read TGTGCCAGCAGTGGAGCTCGGGTAGCCAAAAACATTCAGTACTTC. It encodes CASSGARVAKNIQYF.

CDR3 in amino acids: CAASGMYEQYF. In DNA form, the CDR3 reads TGTGCGGCTAGCGGAATGTACGAGCAGTACTTC. The V and J genes are TRBV28 and TRBJ2-7, with 7 positions matching TRBD2. The CDR3 extends over 11 amino acids. The germline V gene has CDR1 MDHEN and CDR2 SYDVKM.

With respect to this clone: This specimen includes other DNA sequences encoding the same CDR3. The V and J genes are TRBV11-3 and TRBJ2-5; 8 bases fit TRBD1. The germline CDR1 and CDR2 sequences are SGHNT and YENEEA. The V and J ends lost 8 bases and 2 bases, in that order; junction bases with no gene match: 4. There are 13 residues in the CDR3. CDR3 region: CASRRTGQETQYF. The DNA for the CDR3 is TGTGCCAGCCGACGGACAGGGCAAGAGACCCAGTACTTC.

The rearrangement joins TRBV7-3 to TRBJ2-2; possible D gene TRBD1, 6 bases. From germline, CDR1 is SGHTA and CDR2 FQGTGA. The CDR3 contains 14 residues. With 0 bases removed from V and 7 bases from J, the gap between germline ends came to 9 bases. CDR3 DNA sequence: TGTGCCAGCAGCTTAACTCAGGGGTTCGGGGAGCTGTTTTTT. It codes for CASSLTQGFGELFF.

The sample holds one count of this clone. The chain couples TRBV19 to TRBJ1-4; a weak D match, TRBD1 (6 bases). From germline, CDR1 is LNHDA and CDR2 SQIVND (reference sequence). Trimming removed 3 bases at V and 0 bases at J, with 11 bases between. The CDR3 extends over 16 amino acids. CDR3 residues: CASSMGGQTTNEKLFF. The CDR3 DNA is TGTGCCAGTAGTATGGGTGGACAGACAACTAATGAAAAACTGTTTTTT.

The chain is built from TRBV5-1 and TRBJ2-5, with 8 bases identical to TRBD2. The CDR3 loop spans 16 amino acids. Germline V gene sequence: CDR1 SGHRS, CDR2 YFSETQ. The trim removed 0 bases at V and 4 bases at J, leaving 8 bases unmatched. Here the CDR3 reads CASSLVLAGSAETQYF. The CDR3 nucleotides are TGCGCCAGCAGCTTGGTTTTAGCGGGGAGCGCAGAGACCCAGTACTTC.

Regarding this clone: Other DNA sequences of this sample code for an identical CDR3. The chain carries TRBV6-1 and TRBJ2-2, with D tentatively TRBD2 (6 bases). CDR1 and CDR2 from the germline V gene are MNHNS and SASEGT. The CDR3 sequence is 15 residues long. V was pared by 6 bases and J by 6 bases, with 17 bases between. This chain's CDR3 is CASRTTSGSAGELFF. CDR3 in DNA: TGTGCCAGCAGAACGACTAGTGGGAGTGCCGGGGAGCTGTTTTTT.